This note documents a single T cell receptor (beta chain) sequence. The antigen remains undetermined. The J segment lost 0 bases and the V segment lost 2 bases, leaving 4 bases of the junction unmatched. Germline lookup yields CDR1 LGHNA and CDR2 YSLEER. This CDR3 region has 16 residues. This record comes from a study of cytomegalovirus exposure and HLA in healthy donors. Study results and limitations: Donor immune exposure was known only as CMV serostatus.

The PCR had 60 Vbeta and 13 Jbeta primers. Clones were sequenced by immunoSEQ multiplex PCR, and TCRdb holds only the in-frame ones, with some missing. This sample's table has 150,000 to 200,000 clones. The rearrangement uses TRBV4-3 and TRBJ2-7; 10 bases match TRBD2. The material sequenced was PBMCs. The TCR was taken from a boy younger than 18 in good health and CMV-seronegative. This CDR3 reads CASSQLAGEYSYEQYF. Here the CDR3 DNA reads TGCGCCAGCAGCCAACTAGCGGGGGAATACTCCTACGAGCAGTACTTC.